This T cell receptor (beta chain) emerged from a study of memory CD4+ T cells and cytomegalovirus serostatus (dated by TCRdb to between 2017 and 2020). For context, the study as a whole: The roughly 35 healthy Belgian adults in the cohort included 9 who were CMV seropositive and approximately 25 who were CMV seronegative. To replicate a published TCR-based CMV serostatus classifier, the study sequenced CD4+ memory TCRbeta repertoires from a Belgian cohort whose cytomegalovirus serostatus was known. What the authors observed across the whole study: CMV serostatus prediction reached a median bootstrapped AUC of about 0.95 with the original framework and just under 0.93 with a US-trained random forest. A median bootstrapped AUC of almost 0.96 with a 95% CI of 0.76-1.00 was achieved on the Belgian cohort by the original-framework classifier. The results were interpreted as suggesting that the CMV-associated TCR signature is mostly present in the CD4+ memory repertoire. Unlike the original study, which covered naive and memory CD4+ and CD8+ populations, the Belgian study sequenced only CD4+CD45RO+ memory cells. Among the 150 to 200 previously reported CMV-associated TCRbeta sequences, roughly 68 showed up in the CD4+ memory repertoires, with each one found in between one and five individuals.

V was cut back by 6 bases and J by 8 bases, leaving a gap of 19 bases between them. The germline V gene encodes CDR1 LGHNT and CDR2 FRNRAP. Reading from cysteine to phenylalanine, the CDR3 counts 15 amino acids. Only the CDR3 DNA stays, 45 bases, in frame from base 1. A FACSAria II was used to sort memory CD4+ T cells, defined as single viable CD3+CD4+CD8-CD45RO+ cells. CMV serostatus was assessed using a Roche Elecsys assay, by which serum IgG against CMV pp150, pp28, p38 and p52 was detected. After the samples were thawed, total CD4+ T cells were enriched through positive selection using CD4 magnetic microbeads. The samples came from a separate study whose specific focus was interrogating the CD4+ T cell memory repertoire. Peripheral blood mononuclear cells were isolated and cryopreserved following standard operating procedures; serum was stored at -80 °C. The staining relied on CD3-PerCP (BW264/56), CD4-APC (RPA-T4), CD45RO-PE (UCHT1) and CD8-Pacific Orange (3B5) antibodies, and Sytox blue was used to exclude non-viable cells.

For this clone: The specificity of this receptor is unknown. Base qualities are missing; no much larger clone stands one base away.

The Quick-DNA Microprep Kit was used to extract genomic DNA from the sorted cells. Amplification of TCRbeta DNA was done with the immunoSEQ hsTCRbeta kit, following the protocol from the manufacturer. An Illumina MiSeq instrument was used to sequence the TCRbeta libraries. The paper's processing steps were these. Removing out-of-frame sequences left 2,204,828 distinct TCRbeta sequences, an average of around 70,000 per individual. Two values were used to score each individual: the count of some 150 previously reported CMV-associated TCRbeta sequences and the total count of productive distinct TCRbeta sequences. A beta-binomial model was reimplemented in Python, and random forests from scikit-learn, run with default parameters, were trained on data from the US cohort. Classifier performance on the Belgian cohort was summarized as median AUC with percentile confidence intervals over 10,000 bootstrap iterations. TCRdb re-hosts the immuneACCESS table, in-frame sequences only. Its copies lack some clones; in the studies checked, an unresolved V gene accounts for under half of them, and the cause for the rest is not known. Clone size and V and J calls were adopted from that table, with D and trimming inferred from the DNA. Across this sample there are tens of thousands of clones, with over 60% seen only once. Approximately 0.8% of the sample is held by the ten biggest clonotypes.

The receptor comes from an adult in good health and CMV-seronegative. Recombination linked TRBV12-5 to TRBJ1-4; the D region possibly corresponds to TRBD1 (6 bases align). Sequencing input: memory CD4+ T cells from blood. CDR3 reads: CASGRGQGFGEKLFF. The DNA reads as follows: TGTGCTAGTGGCCGGGGCCAGGGGTTTGGAGAAAAACTGTTTTTT. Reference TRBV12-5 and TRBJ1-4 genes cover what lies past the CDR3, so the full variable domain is DARVTQTPRHKVTEMGQEVTMRCQPILGHNTVFWYRQTMMQGLELLAYFRNRAPLDDSGMPKDRFSAEMPDATLATLKIQPSEPRDSAVYFCASGRGQGFGEKLFFGSGTQLSVL.